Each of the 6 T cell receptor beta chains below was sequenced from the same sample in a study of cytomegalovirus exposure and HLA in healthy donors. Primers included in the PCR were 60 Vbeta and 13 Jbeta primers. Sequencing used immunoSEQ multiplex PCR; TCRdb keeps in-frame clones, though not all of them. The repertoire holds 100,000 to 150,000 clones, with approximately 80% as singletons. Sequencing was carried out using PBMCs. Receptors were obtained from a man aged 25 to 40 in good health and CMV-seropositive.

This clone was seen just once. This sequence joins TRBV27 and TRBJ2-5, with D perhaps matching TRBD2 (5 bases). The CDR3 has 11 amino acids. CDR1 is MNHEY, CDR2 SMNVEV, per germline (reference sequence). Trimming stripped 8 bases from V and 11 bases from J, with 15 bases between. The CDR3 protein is CASGKRRRQYF. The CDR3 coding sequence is TGTGCCAGCGGAAAGCGGCGTAGGCAGTACTTC.

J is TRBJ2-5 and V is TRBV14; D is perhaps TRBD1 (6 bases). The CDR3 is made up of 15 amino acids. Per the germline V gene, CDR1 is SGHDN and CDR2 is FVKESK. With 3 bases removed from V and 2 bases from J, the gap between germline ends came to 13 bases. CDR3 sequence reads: CASSHGTRGQETQYF. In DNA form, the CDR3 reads TGTGCCAGCAGCCATGGGACAAGGGGACAAGAGACCCAGTACTTC.

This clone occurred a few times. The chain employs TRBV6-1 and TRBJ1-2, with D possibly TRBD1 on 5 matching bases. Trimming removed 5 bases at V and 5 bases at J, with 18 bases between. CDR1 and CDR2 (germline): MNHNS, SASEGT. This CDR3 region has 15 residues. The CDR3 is CASSPREGRGYGYTF. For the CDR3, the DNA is TGTGCCAGCAGTCCCCGGGAGGGGCGCGGATATGGCTACACCTTC.

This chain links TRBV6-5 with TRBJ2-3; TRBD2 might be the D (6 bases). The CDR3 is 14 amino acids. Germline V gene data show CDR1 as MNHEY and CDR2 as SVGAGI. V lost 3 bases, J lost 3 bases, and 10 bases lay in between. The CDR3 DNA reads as TGTGCCAGCAGTTATGGGGGGATAACAGATACGCAGTATTTT. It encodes CASSYGGITDTQYF.

CDR3 in DNA: TGTGCCAGCAGCTCGCTGAGGTGGCGGGGGATAACTAGCACAGATACGCAGTATTTT. It translates to CASSSLRWRGITSTDTQYF. The chain employs TRBV7-8 and TRBJ2-3; 7 positions agree with TRBD2. Trimming at V came to 4 bases and at J to 0 bases, leaving 16 bases not matched to a gene. Germline values: CDR1 SGHVS, CDR2 FQNEAQ. CDR3 length: 19 residues.

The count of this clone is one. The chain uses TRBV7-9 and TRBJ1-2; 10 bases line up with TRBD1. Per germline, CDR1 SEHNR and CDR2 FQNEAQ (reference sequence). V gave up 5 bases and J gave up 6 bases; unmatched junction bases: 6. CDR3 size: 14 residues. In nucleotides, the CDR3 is TGTGCCAGCAGCCGCGGGACAGGGGTCGATGGCTACACCTTC. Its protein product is CASSRGTGVDGYTF.